Listed below are T cell receptor beta chains from one sample, sequenced in a study of blood T cell repertoires in COVID-19. Assay: immunoSEQ multiplex PCR; the TCRdb copy retains only in-frame clones and omits some. This table has 200,000 to 300,000 clones, approximately 86% appearing once. Sequencing input: PBMCs or T cells enriched from blood (not recorded which). These receptors were collected from a woman aged 18 to 35 who had recovered from COVID-19. CDR3s include the opening cysteine and the closing phenylalanine or tryptophan. The order of the fields is clone size, D gene, J gene, V gene, CDR3 protein, CDR3 DNA. D genes are given only for firm matches. The size of a clone is reported for some rows only, either as once, few or many, or as a class for expanded clones.

clone_size: -
d_call: -
j_call: TRBJ1-1
v_call: TRBV18
cdr3_aa: CASHLGDTEAFF
cdr3_nt: TGTGCCAGCCACTTGGGAGACACTGAAGCTTTCTTT

clone_size: -
d_call: -
j_call: TRBJ2-1
v_call: TRBV4-1
cdr3_aa: CASSHRTPTGRGEQFF
cdr3_nt: TGCGCCAGCAGCCATCGCACCCCGACAGGTCGAGGGGAGCAGTTCTTC

clone_size: -
d_call: -
j_call: TRBJ2-3
v_call: TRBV7-6
cdr3_aa: CASSATSLAQENTQYF
cdr3_nt: TGTGCCAGCAGCGCCACTAGCTTAGCCCAAGAAAATACGCAGTATTTT

clone_size: -
d_call: TRBD1
j_call: TRBJ2-4
v_call: TRBV11-3
cdr3_aa: CASSLVGQEIQYF
cdr3_nt: TGTGCCAGCAGCTTAGTAGGACAGGAAATTCAGTACTTC

clone_size: -
d_call: TRBD2
j_call: TRBJ2-6
v_call: TRBV18
cdr3_aa: CASSPTKGTSGSGANVLTF
cdr3_nt: TGTGCCAGCTCACCGACCAAAGGGACTAGCGGCTCTGGGGCCAACGTCCTGACTTTC

clone_size: few
d_call: -
j_call: TRBJ2-7
v_call: TRBV28
cdr3_aa: CASSGGGLSYEQYF
cdr3_nt: TGTGCCAGCAGTGGGGGTGGACTATCCTACGAGCAGTACTTC

clone_size: -
d_call: -
j_call: TRBJ1-1
v_call: TRBV6-5
cdr3_aa: CASTRDSPMNTEAFF
cdr3_nt: TGTGCCAGCACTAGGGACTCGCCCATGAACACTGAAGCTTTCTTT

clone_size: -
d_call: TRBD1
j_call: TRBJ2-1
v_call: TRBV6-1
cdr3_aa: CASSETGTGYNEQFF
cdr3_nt: TGTGCCAGCAGTGAAACCGGGACAGGCTACAATGAGCAGTTCTTC

clone_size: -
d_call: TRBD1
j_call: TRBJ2-7
v_call: TRBV28
cdr3_aa: CASSFQGASSEQYF
cdr3_nt: TGTGCCAGCAGTTTCCAGGGGGCCTCGAGCGAGCAGTACTTC

clone_size: -
d_call: -
j_call: TRBJ2-7
v_call: TRBV5-1
cdr3_aa: CASSLGRLVSYEQYF
cdr3_nt: TGCGCCAGCAGCTTGGGCAGGTTGGTATCCTACGAGCAGTACTTC

clone_size: -
d_call: TRBD1
j_call: TRBJ2-4
v_call: TRBV5-1
cdr3_aa: CASSGRTGEAKNIQYF
cdr3_nt: TGCGCCAGCAGCGGGAGGACAGGGGAGGCCAAAAACATTCAGTACTTC

clone_size: -
d_call: -
j_call: TRBJ1-5
v_call: TRBV4-1
cdr3_aa: CASSQLYGENQPQHF
cdr3_nt: TGCGCCAGCAGCCAACTTTACGGGGAAAATCAGCCCCAGCATTTT

clone_size: -
d_call: -
j_call: TRBJ2-7
v_call: TRBV5-1
cdr3_aa: CASSLGATTGRSYEQYF
cdr3_nt: TGCGCCAGCAGCTTGGGCGCTACGACAGGGAGGTCCTACGAGCAGTACTTC

clone_size: -
d_call: -
j_call: TRBJ1-1
v_call: TRBV6-1
cdr3_aa: CASSANMNTEAFF
cdr3_nt: TGTGCCAGCAGTGCCAACATGAACACTGAAGCTTTCTTT

clone_size: -
d_call: -
j_call: TRBJ2-7
v_call: TRBV28
cdr3_aa: CASSSRGGARGTYEQYF
cdr3_nt: TGTGCCAGCAGTTCCCGGGGAGGCGCTCGGGGTACCTACGAGCAGTACTTC

clone_size: -
d_call: -
j_call: TRBJ2-2
v_call: TRBV7-2
cdr3_aa: CASSLNGDTGELFF
cdr3_nt: TGTGCCAGCAGCTTAAACGGGGACACCGGGGAGCTGTTTTTT

clone_size: -
d_call: TRBD2
j_call: TRBJ2-1
v_call: TRBV7-3
cdr3_aa: CASSSGLAGVEEQFF
cdr3_nt: TGTGCCAGCAGCTCCGGACTAGCGGGAGTCGAAGAGCAGTTCTTC

clone_size: -
d_call: TRBD1
j_call: TRBJ2-7
v_call: TRBV10-2
cdr3_aa: CASSSGGKGHEQYF
cdr3_nt: TGCGCCAGCAGCTCAGGGGGCAAGGGGCACGAGCAGTACTTC

clone_size: -
d_call: -
j_call: TRBJ2-2
v_call: TRBV19
cdr3_aa: CASTKLVDTGELFF
cdr3_nt: TGTGCCAGTACCAAACTAGTAGACACCGGGGAGCTGTTTTTT

clone_size: -
d_call: TRBD1
j_call: TRBJ1-5
v_call: TRBV19
cdr3_aa: CASSPLRGDQPQHF
cdr3_nt: TGTGCCAGTAGCCCACTCAGGGGGGATCAGCCCCAGCATTTT

clone_size: -
d_call: TRBD1
j_call: TRBJ1-1
v_call: TRBV5-1
cdr3_aa: CASSLVPDREEAFF
cdr3_nt: TGCGCCAGCAGCTTGGTCCCGGACAGGGAGGAAGCTTTCTTT

clone_size: -
d_call: -
j_call: TRBJ2-2
v_call: TRBV7-3
cdr3_aa: CASSVQGQDTGELFF
cdr3_nt: TGTGCCAGCAGCGTGCAGGGTCAGGACACCGGGGAGCTGTTTTTT

clone_size: -
d_call: TRBD1
j_call: TRBJ1-4
v_call: TRBV15
cdr3_aa: CATSSPRQGYNEKLFF
cdr3_nt: TGTGCCACCAGCAGTCCCCGACAGGGCTATAATGAAAAACTGTTTTTT